A single sample is the source of the 25 T cell receptor beta chains below, sequenced in a study of blood T cell repertoires in COVID-19 (dated by TCRdb to 2018 to 2021). Libraries came from the immunoSEQ multiplex PCR assay. The table was pulled from immuneACCESS by TCRdb, which kept in-frame rearrangements only. Such tables lose some clones; where checked, under half of the loss comes from unresolved V genes, and the rest has no known cause. This sample lists around 170,000 clones; about 74% were detected once. Less than 3% of the sample comes from the top ten. The sample comprised peripheral blood. The source is a woman older than 75 with acute or convalescent COVID-19.

A few counts support this clone. The CDR3 protein is CASRDRTDGELFF. In DNA, the CDR3 is TGCGCCAGCCGGGACAGGACCGACGGGGAGCTGTTTTTT. This chain uses TRBV10-1 with TRBJ2-2; 8 bases are shared with TRBD1. Trimming removed 8 bases from V and 7 bases from J; junction bases left unmatched: 6. The CDR3 sequence is 13 residues long. Germline assignment: CDR1 WNHNN and CDR2 SYGVQD (reference sequence).

This clone was seen a handful of times. The chain uses TRBV27 and TRBJ2-3, with 7 bases fitting TRBD2. Trimming removed 5 bases from V and 14 bases from J; junction bases left unmatched: 13. Per germline, CDR1 MNHEY and CDR2 SMNVEV (reference sequence). This CDR3 comprises 13 residues. CDR3 sequence (DNA): TGTGCCAGCAGTAGGACGGGAGGCAGTGGCAGGTATTTT. This encodes CASSRTGGSGRYF.

The genes are TRBV6-2 or TRBV6-3 and TRBJ2-3, with D perhaps TRBD2 (5 bases). CDR3 length: 13 residues. V was trimmed by 6 bases and J by 9 bases, leaving 16 bases between them. Per germline, CDR1 MNHEY and CDR2 SVGEGT. The CDR3 spells CASSSLVAGTQYF. The CDR3 DNA follows: TGTGCCAGCAGCTCCTTAGTCGCGGGCACGCAGTATTTT.

The chain is built from TRBV20-1 and TRBJ2-5; D remains ambiguous. V dropped 6 bases and J dropped 3 bases, with 2 bases sitting between them. The CDR3 extends over 9 amino acids. Germline V gene data show CDR1 as DFQATT and CDR2 as SNEGSKA (reference sequence). The chain's CDR3 is CSAKETQYF. Written as DNA, the CDR3 is TGCAGTGCCAAAGAGACCCAGTACTTC.

The chain recombines TRBV10-1 with TRBJ2-7; 7 bases line up with TRBD2. Trimming took 1 base from V and 4 from J; bases not matched to a gene: 4. CDR1 and CDR2 from the germline V gene are WNHNN and SYGVQD (reference sequence). This CDR3 has 14 amino acids. CDR3 sequence reads: CASSELSSGYEQYF. The DNA for the CDR3 is TGCGCCAGCAGTGAGTTGTCTAGCGGTTACGAGCAGTACTTC.

This clone was detected only a few times. The chain couples TRBV28 to TRBJ2-7, with D unresolved. Germline lookup yields CDR1 MDHEN and CDR2 SYDVKM. Trimming removed 9 bases from V and 0 bases from J, with 18 bases in between. The CDR3 spans 15 residues. The CDR3 DNA reads TGTGCCAGTATCACATCCCGGAGCCACTCCTACGAGCAGTACTTC. It is translated as CASITSRSHSYEQYF.

This chain connects TRBV6-4 to TRBJ2-3, with 9 bases that match TRBD2. The J segment lost 6 bases and the V segment lost 3 bases, leaving 7 bases of the junction unmatched. The CDR3 consists of 15 residues. Germline V gene sequence: CDR1 MRHNA, CDR2 SNTAGT. CDR3 in DNA: TGTGCCAGCAGTGAGTTTGGGACTAGCTCCGATACGCAGTATTTT. Protein: CASSEFGTSSDTQYF.

The genes are TRBV10-1 and TRBJ2-3; 7 bases are a match to TRBD1. The CDR3 length is 16 residues. J lost 3 bases, V lost 0 bases, and 6 bases had no gene match. In germline, CDR1 is WNHNN, CDR2 SYGVQD (reference sequence). Written as DNA, the CDR3 is TGCGCCAGCAGTGAGTCTAAAGGGGGCCTAACAGATACGCAGTATTTT. Its protein product is CASSESKGGLTDTQYF.

This clone was seen only a few times. The chain carries TRBV7-2 and TRBJ1-5; TRBD1 might be the D (5 bases). This CDR3 comprises 15 residues. Germline loops: CDR1 SGHTA, CDR2 FQGNSA. Trimming stripped 4 bases from V and 1 base from J, with 11 bases between. The CDR3 DNA follows: TGTGCCAGCAGCTGGCAAGGGGCGAGCAATCAGCCCCAGCATTTT. The encoded protein is CASSWQGASNQPQHF. Using reference TRBV7-2 and TRBJ1-5 for the parts outside the CDR3, the full variable domain is GAGVSQSPSNKVTEKGKDVELRCDPISGHTALYWYRQSLGQGLEFLIYFQGNSAPDKSGLPSDRFSAERTGGSVSTLTIQRTQQEDSAVYLCASSWQGASNQPQHFGDGTRLSIL.

The rearrangement uses TRBV28 and TRBJ1-1; 8 bases agree with TRBD1. The CDR3 is 16 amino acids. Germline V gene lookup returns CDR1 MDHEN and CDR2 SYDVKM. Trimming at V came to 2 bases and at J to 6 bases, leaving 11 bases not matched to a gene. The CDR3 sequence is CASSLPPGQGSAEAFF. CDR3 in DNA: TGTGCCAGCAGTTTACCACCAGGACAGGGAAGCGCTGAAGCTTTCTTT.

V and J are TRBV3-1 (or the pseudogene TRBV3-2) and TRBJ2-2, with 7 bases fitting TRBD2. The CDR3 covers 13 residues. Germline V gives CDR1 LGHDT, CDR2 YNNKEL (reference sequence). V lost 1 base to trimming and J lost 10 bases; unmatched junction nucleotides: 3. The CDR3 loop is CASSQGAGAELFF. As DNA, the CDR3 is TGTGCCAGCAGCCAAGGGGCGGGAGCGGAGCTGTTTTTT.

The chain has TRBV7-2 and TRBJ1-5, with D hard to call. Trimming took 3 bases from V and 3 from J, leaving 9 bases between them. CDR1 and CDR2 (germline): SGHTA, FQGNSA. This CDR3 is built from 14 residues. The CDR3 nucleotides are TGTGCCAGCAGCTTGAGACACGACAATCAGCCCCAGCATTTT. It yields the protein CASSLRHDNQPQHF.

The chain carries TRBV7-9 and TRBJ1-1, with 7 bases lining up with TRBD1. J lost 0 bases, V lost 1 base, and 5 bases had no gene match. The CDR3 consists of 16 residues. CDR1 is SEHNR and CDR2 is FQNEAQ in the germline V gene (reference sequence). The CDR3 DNA is TGTGCCAGCAGCTTAGGGAGGACAGGTATGAACACTGAAGCTTTCTTT. Its protein is CASSLGRTGMNTEAFF. The full variable domain, with the rest looked up from reference TRBV7-9 and TRBJ1-1, is DTGVSQNPRHKITKRGQNVTFRCDPISEHNRLYWYRQTLGQGPEFLTYFQNEAQLEKSRLLSDRFSAERPKGSFSTLEIQRTEQGDSAMYLCASSLGRTGMNTEAFFGQGTRLTVV.

The chain carries TRBV24-1 and TRBJ2-1; 7 bases line up with TRBD2. This CDR3 region has 16 residues. Germline assignment: CDR1 KGHDR and CDR2 SFDVKD. Trimming at V came to 4 bases and at J to 8 bases, leaving 13 bases not matched to a gene. This CDR3 is CATSETGGSPRDEQFF. The DNA for the CDR3 is TGTGCCACCAGTGAAACGGGCGGGAGCCCGAGGGATGAGCAGTTCTTC.

The chain joins TRBV3-1 (or the pseudogene TRBV3-2) to TRBJ2-7; no reliable D call. The germline CDR1 and CDR2 sequences are LGHDT and YNNKEL (reference sequence). V lost 4 bases, J lost 3 bases, and 4 bases lay in between. This CDR3 has 11 residues. DNA of the CDR3: TGTGCCAGCAGCCGTAACTACGAGCAGTACTTC. It is translated as CASSRNYEQYF.

The chain links TRBV29-1 to TRBJ1-1; the match to TRBD1 covers 10 bases. The CDR3 length is 15 residues. Germline CDR1 and CDR2: SQVTM and ANQGSEA. V lost 0 bases, J lost 4 bases, and 5 bases stayed unmatched. CDR3 bases: TGCAGCGTTGAAGAACCCTGGACAGGGGGCACTGAAGCTTTCTTT. This sequence encodes CSVEEPWTGGTEAFF.

This clone came up a few times. The CDR3 DNA sequence: TGTGCCAGCAGCTTGGGAGGGAACACTGAAGCTTTCTTT. It specifies CASSLGGNTEAFF. The gene calls are TRBV5-5 and TRBJ1-1; the D is unclear. V shed 0 bases and J shed 1 base, with 4 bases lying between them. The CDR3 sequence is 13 residues long. Looked up from germline, CDR1 is SGHKS and CDR2 is YYEKEE (reference sequence).

V and J are TRBV5-6 and TRBJ2-3; D is undetermined. V lost 2 bases and J 0 bases, leaving 7 bases between the germline ends. Germline V gives CDR1 SGHDT, CDR2 YYEEEE. The CDR3 has 14 residues. CDR3 coding DNA: TGTGCCAGCAGCTTCATGACAAGCACAGATACGCAGTATTTT. Encoded protein: CASSFMTSTDTQYF. Full variable domain (outside the CDR3, taken from reference TRBV5-6 and TRBJ2-3): DAGVTQSPTHLIKTRGQQVTLRCSPKSGHDTVSWYQQALGQGPQFIFQYYEEEERQRGNFPDRFSGHQFPNYSSELNVNALLLGDSALYLCASSFMTSTDTQYFGPGTRLTVL.

This clone was seen a handful of times. The sample holds other DNA sequences that translate to the same CDR3. V usage is TRBV6-1 and J usage is TRBJ2-4, with 7 nucleotides matching TRBD1. V was pared by 3 bases and J by 7 bases, with 3 bases of the junction left unmatched. The germline V gene has CDR1 MNHNS and CDR2 SASEGT. The CDR3 spans 13 residues. CDR3 region: CASSEIQGNIQYF. The CDR3 coding sequence is TGTGCCAGCAGTGAGATACAGGGGAACATTCAGTACTTC.

The chain joins TRBV4-2 to TRBJ2-2; 10 bases align to TRBD1. This CDR3 is built from 15 residues. Germline CDR1 and CDR2: LGHNA and YNFKEQ. V lost 1 base and J lost 7; bases outside the gene matches: 3. The chain's CDR3 is CASSQGQGANGELFF. The CDR3 nucleotides read TGTGCCAGCAGCCAAGGACAGGGGGCGAACGGGGAGCTGTTTTTT.

The chain employs TRBV5-3 and TRBJ1-2; 7 positions agree with TRBD1. TRBV5-3 is given ORF status, its function remaining uncertain. V was clipped by 1 base and J by 12 bases; unmatched bases: 0. The CDR3 is 10 residues long. The CDR3 protein is CARSLTGDTF. The CDR3 DNA reads as TGTGCCAGAAGCTTGACAGGGGACACCTTC.

This clone has only one observation. The chain employs TRBV28 and TRBJ2-7; D is possibly TRBD1 (6 bases). Germline V gives CDR1 MDHEN, CDR2 SYDVKM. The CDR3 length is 13 residues. CDR3 nucleotide sequence: TGTTGTATTGGAGGACAGAACTCCTACGAGCAGTACTTC. The encoded protein is CCIGGQNSYEQYF.

The V call is TRBV28, the J call TRBJ1-5; D unresolved. With 6 bases removed from V and 2 bases from J, the gap between germline ends came to 17 bases. The CDR3 has 16 amino acids. Germline lookup yields CDR1 MDHEN and CDR2 SYDVKM. The CDR3: CASSPQRERGNQPQHF. DNA for the CDR3: TGTGCCAGCAGCCCTCAGAGGGAGAGGGGCAATCAGCCCCAGCATTTT.

The chain couples TRBV10-1 to TRBJ1-5; D possibly corresponds to TRBD1 (5 bases). Trimming left V 5 bases short and J 3 bases short, with 8 bases between. The germline V gene encodes CDR1 WNHNN and CDR2 SYGVQD (reference sequence). This CDR3 contains 13 residues. DNA for the CDR3: TGCGCCAGCAGTCAGGGTGACAATCAGCCCCAGCATTTT. Its protein is CASSQGDNQPQHF.

The chain carries TRBV7-2 and TRBJ1-4; the match to TRBD1 covers 9 bases. The germline gives CDR1 SGHTA, CDR2 FQGNSA. The CDR3 totals 15 residues. With 5 bases clipped from V and 10 bases from J, the junction kept 11 bases outside the gene matches. This CDR3 reads CASSPQGARLGKLFF. The CDR3 region has the DNA TGTGCCAGCAGCCCACAGGGGGCACGTTTAGGAAAACTGTTTTTT.